The 21 T cell receptor beta chains below were found in one sample sequenced in a study of blood T cell repertoires in COVID-19. Data came from immunoSEQ multiplex PCR; TCRdb stores just in-frame clones and leaves some out. There are more than 200,000 clones in the sample; about 86% occur only once, and 1.2% to 1.5% lies in the top ten. Input material: peripheral blood. Every receptor here comes from a man at least 80 years old with acute or convalescent COVID-19.

The chain carries TRBV7-3 and TRBJ1-1; D is perhaps TRBD1 (5 bases). CDR3 size: 16 residues. V lost 4 bases to trimming and J lost 3 bases, with 18 bases between them. Germline V lookup: CDR1 SGHTA, CDR2 FQGTGA. The CDR3 here is CASSSAPSRVYTEAFF. In nucleotides, the CDR3 is TGTGCCAGCAGCTCCGCTCCGTCCAGGGTCTACACTGAAGCTTTCTTT.

The gene calls are TRBV6-4 and TRBJ1-6, with 7 positions matching TRBD1. CDR1 MRHNA and CDR2 SNTAGT come from the germline V gene. V was pared by 6 bases and J by 4 bases, with 12 bases of the junction left unmatched. This CDR3 contains 17 residues. DNA of the CDR3: TGTGCCAGCAGATTAGCCGCGACAGGGATGTATAATTCACCCCTCCACTTT. It yields the protein CASRLAATGMYNSPLHF.

The V and J genes are TRBV28 and TRBJ2-3, with a tentative D call TRBD2 (6 bases). CDR1 is MDHEN, CDR2 SYDVKM, per germline. Trimming pared 10 bases from V and 0 bases from J, leaving 17 bases between. The CDR3 is 15 amino acids. The CDR3 nucleotides are TGTGCCACCGAGTTAGCGGATGGTAGCACAGATACGCAGTATTTT. Translation gives CATELADGSTDTQYF.

The rearrangement links TRBV28 to TRBJ1-5; unclear D gene. Trimming pared 1 base from V and 9 bases from J, leaving 13 bases between. CDR3 length equals 14 residues. Looked up from germline, CDR1 is MDHEN and CDR2 is SYDVKM. CDR3 nucleotide sequence: TGTGCCAGCAGTTTATCGGCCGGGTCGAGGCCCCAGCATTTT. This sequence encodes CASSLSAGSRPQHF. The full variable domain, rest sourced from reference TRBV28 and TRBJ1-5, is DVKVTQSSRYLVKRTGEKVFLECVQDMDHENMFWYRQDPGLGLRLIYFSYDVKMKEKGDIPEGYSVSREKKERFSLILESASTNQTSMYLCASSLSAGSRPQHFGDGTRLSIL.

This chain connects TRBV18 to TRBJ2-7; weak D call: TRBD1 (5 bases). Germline V gives CDR1 KGHSH, CDR2 LQKENI. CDR3 size: 13 residues. V lost 2 bases and J 2 bases, leaving 7 bases between the germline ends. This chain's CDR3 is CASSPGHTYEQYF. The CDR3 coding sequence is TGTGCCAGCTCACCAGGACACACCTACGAGCAGTACTTC. Looking up the rest from reference TRBV18 and TRBJ2-7 gives the full variable domain: NAGVMQNPRHLVRRRGQEARLRCSPMKGHSHVYWYRQLPEEGLKFMVYLQKENIIDESGMPKERFSAEFPKEGPSILRIQQVVRGDSAAYFCASSPGHTYEQYFGPGTRLTVT.

This sequence joins TRBV28 and TRBJ2-7; D not certain. Germline loops: CDR1 MDHEN, CDR2 SYDVKM. The length of the CDR3 is 14 residues. The V gene lost 5 bases and the J gene lost 1 base, with 12 bases spanning the gap. CDR3 nucleotide sequence: TGTGCCAGCAGTATGATGCTTGCGTCCTACGAGCAGTACTTC. It translates to CASSMMLASYEQYF. The full variable domain, completed using reference TRBV28 and TRBJ2-7, is DVKVTQSSRYLVKRTGEKVFLECVQDMDHENMFWYRQDPGLGLRLIYFSYDVKMKEKGDIPEGYSVSREKKERFSLILESASTNQTSMYLCASSMMLASYEQYFGPGTRLTVT.

This chain uses TRBV5-1 with TRBJ1-5; maybe TRBD1 (6 bases). V was shortened by 4 bases and J by 6 bases, with 17 bases between the two germline ends. CDR1 SGHRS and CDR2 YFSETQ come from the germline V gene. The CDR3 sequence is 15 residues long. CDR3 DNA: TGCGCCAGCAGCACCCAGGGGCTTGAGGGTCAGCCCCAGCATTTT. The encoded protein is CASSTQGLEGQPQHF.

J is TRBJ1-6 and V is TRBV18, with D possibly being TRBD1 (5 bases). CDR3 length: 14 residues. Germline CDR1 is KGHSH and CDR2 is LQKENI. Trimming removed 4 bases from V and 6 bases from J, with 10 bases in between. CDR3 DNA sequence: TGTGCCAGCTCACAACAGGAGACTAATTCACCCCTCCACTTT. It is translated as CASSQQETNSPLHF.

This chain uses TRBV28 with TRBJ2-5; 9 bases fit TRBD2. This CDR3 has 15 residues. J lost 5 bases, V lost 8 bases, and 12 bases had no gene match. The germline CDR1 and CDR2 sequences are MDHEN and SYDVKM. The CDR3 spells CASVYGSGSSETQYF. CDR3 DNA sequence: TGTGCCAGCGTCTACGGTAGCGGGAGTTCGGAGACCCAGTACTTC.

The rearrangement joins TRBV4-1 to TRBJ2-3; TRBD1 matches 9 bases. V shed 3 bases and J 1 base; nucleotides not matched to a gene: 8. The CDR3 extends over 17 amino acids. Germline-derived CDR1 and CDR2 are MGHRA and YSYEKL. CDR3 loop: CASSHDDRGIGTDTQYF. Here the CDR3 DNA reads TGCGCCAGCAGCCATGACGACAGGGGGATTGGCACAGATACGCAGTATTTT.

This rearrangement joins TRBV29-1 to TRBJ2-2; D not certain. Between the trimmed V and J ends, which lost 4 bases and 5 bases, there was a span of 5 bases. The germline V gene has CDR1 SQVTM and CDR2 ANQGSEA. The CDR3 runs 11 residues. CDR3 residues: CSVARTGELFF. The CDR3 nucleotides read TGCAGCGTTGCTAGAACCGGGGAGCTGTTTTTT.

The chain couples TRBV7-2 to TRBJ2-6; D is unclear. CDR1 is SGHTA, CDR2 FQGNSA, per germline. CDR3 size: 18 residues. Trimming left V 0 bases short and J 6 bases short, with 18 bases between. The CDR3 spells CASSLASRGAGAANVLTF. The CDR3 bases are TGTGCCAGCAGCTTAGCTAGCCGTGGTGCTGGTGCGGCCAACGTCCTGACTTTC. The full variable domain, with the rest looked up from reference TRBV7-2 and TRBJ2-6, is GAGVSQSPSNKVTEKGKDVELRCDPISGHTALYWYRQSLGQGLEFLIYFQGNSAPDKSGLPSDRFSAERTGGSVSTLTIQRTQQEDSAVYLCASSLASRGAGAANVLTFGAGSRLTVL.

This sequence joins TRBV7-2 and TRBJ2-7; 7 nucleotides agree with TRBD1. The CDR3 runs 14 residues. J lost 4 bases, V lost 5 bases, and 8 bases had no gene match. The germline gives CDR1 SGHTA, CDR2 FQGNSA. CDR3 sequence: CASSLPGQTYEQYF. For the CDR3, the DNA is TGTGCCAGCAGCCTCCCGGGACAGACATACGAGCAGTACTTC.

This clone was seen just once. This sequence joins TRBV5-1 and TRBJ1-2; a weak D match, TRBD1 (6 bases). Trimming cost V 0 bases and J 0 bases, with 15 bases left between them. Per germline, CDR1 SGHRS and CDR2 YFSETQ. The CDR3 is 17 amino acids. CDR3 region: CASSLVNSPGANYGYTF. The CDR3 region has the DNA TGCGCCAGCAGCTTGGTAAATTCACCAGGGGCTAACTATGGCTACACCTTC.

The chain carries TRBV7-2 and TRBJ2-7; D is possibly TRBD2 (6 bases). The CDR3 spans 12 residues. Germline CDR1 and CDR2: SGHTA and FQGNSA. V lost 6 bases and J 3 bases, leaving 9 bases between the germline ends. Written as DNA, the CDR3 is TGTGCCAGCAGTCGGGGGAGCTACGAGCAGTACTTC. Translation: CASSRGSYEQYF.

This sequence joins TRBV2 and TRBJ1-2; D not certain. The germline V gene has CDR1 SNHLY and CDR2 FYNNEI. The CDR3 totals 13 residues. The V end was cut by 3 bases, the J end by 13 bases, with 18 bases between. CDR3 nucleotide sequence: TGTGCCAGCAGTGACAGGTTGGGCGGACTTTCCACCTTC. Residues: CASSDRLGGLSTF.

The chain employs TRBV5-5 and TRBJ2-6; D may be TRBD2 (5 bases). The CDR3 runs to 16 residues. CDR1 SGHKS and CDR2 YYEKEE come from the germline V gene (reference sequence). V was trimmed by 2 bases and J by 0 bases, leaving 9 bases between them. The CDR3 loop reads CASSFPGNSGANVLTF. The CDR3, as DNA: TGTGCCAGCAGCTTCCCCGGGAACTCTGGGGCCAACGTCCTGACTTTC.

V is TRBV5-4 and J is TRBJ2-7, with 9 bases lining up with TRBD1. The CDR3 contains 15 residues. Germline CDR1 is SGHNT and CDR2 is YYREEE (reference sequence). Trimming took 2 bases from V and 6 from J; bases not matched to a gene: 9. The CDR3 nucleotides are TGTGCCAGCAGCTTTCCACAGGGGGCGCAGAGCGAGCAGTACTTC. It translates to CASSFPQGAQSEQYF.

The chain has TRBV10-3 and TRBJ1-5; 10 bases are shared with TRBD1. CDR3 length: 14 amino acids. Germline values: CDR1 ENHRY, CDR2 SYGVKD. V shed 4 bases and J 5 bases; nucleotides not matched to a gene: 2. The DNA for the CDR3 is TGTGCCATCAGTGCGACAGGGGGCGATCAGCCCCAGCATTTT. As protein: CAISATGGDQPQHF.

The V call is TRBV9, the J call TRBJ2-7; weak D call: TRBD1 (6 bases). V was cut by 0 bases and J by 3 bases, with 10 bases left in between. This CDR3 spans 14 amino acids. Per germline, CDR1 SGDLS and CDR2 YYNGEE. CDR3 bases: TGTGCCAGCAGCGTAGGACAGGACCTCTACGAGCAGTACTTC. Its protein product is CASSVGQDLYEQYF.

The chain links TRBV24-1 to TRBJ1-5, with 9 positions matching TRBD1. Per the germline V gene, CDR1 is KGHDR and CDR2 is SFDVKD. CDR3 length: 18 residues. V was clipped by 0 bases and J by 0 bases; unmatched bases: 5. CDR3 loop: CATSDLGRTGDSNQPQHF. The CDR3 DNA reads as TGTGCCACCAGTGATTTGGGTAGGACAGGGGATAGCAATCAGCCCCAGCATTTT.